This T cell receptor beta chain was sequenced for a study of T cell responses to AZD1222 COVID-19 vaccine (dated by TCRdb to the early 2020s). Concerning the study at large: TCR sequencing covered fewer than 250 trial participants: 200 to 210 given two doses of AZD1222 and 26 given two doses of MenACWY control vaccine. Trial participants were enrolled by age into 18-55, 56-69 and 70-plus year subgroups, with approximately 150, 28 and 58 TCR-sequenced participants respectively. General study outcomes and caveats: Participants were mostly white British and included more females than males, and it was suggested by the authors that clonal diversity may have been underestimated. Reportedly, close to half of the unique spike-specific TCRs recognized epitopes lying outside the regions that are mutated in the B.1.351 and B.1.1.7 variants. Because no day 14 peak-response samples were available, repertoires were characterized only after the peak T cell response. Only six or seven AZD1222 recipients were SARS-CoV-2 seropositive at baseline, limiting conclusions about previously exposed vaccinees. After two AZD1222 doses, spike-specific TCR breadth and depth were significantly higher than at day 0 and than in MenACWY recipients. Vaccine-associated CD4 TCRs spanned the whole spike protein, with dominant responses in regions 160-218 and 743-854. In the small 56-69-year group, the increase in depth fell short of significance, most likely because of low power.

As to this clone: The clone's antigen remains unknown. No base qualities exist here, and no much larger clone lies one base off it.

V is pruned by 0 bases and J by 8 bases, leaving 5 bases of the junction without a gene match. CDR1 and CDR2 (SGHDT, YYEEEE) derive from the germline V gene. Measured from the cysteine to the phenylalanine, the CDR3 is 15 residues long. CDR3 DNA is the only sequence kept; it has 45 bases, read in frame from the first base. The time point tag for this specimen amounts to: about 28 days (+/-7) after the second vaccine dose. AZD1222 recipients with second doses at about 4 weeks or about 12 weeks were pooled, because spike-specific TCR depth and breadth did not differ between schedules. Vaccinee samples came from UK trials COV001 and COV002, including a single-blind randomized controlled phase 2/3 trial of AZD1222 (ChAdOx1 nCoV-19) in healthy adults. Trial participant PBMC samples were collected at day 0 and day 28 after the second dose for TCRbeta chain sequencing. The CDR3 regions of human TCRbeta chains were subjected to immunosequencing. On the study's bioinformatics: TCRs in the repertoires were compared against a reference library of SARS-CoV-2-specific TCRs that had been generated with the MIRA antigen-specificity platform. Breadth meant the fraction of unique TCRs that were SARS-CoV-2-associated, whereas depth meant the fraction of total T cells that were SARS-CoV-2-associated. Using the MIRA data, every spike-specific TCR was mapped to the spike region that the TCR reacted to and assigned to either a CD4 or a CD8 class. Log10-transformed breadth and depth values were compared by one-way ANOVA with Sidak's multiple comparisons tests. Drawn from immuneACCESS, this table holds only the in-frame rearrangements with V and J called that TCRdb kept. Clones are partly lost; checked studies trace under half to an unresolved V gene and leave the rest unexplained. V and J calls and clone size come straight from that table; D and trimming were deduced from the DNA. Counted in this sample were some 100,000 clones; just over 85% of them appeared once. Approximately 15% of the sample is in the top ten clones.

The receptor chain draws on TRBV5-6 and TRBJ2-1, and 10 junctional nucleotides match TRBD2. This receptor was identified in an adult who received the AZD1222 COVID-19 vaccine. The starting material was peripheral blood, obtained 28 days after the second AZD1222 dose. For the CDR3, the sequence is CASSLASGRAYEQFF. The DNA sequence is TGTGCCAGCAGCTTGGCCAGCGGGAGGGCCTATGAGCAGTTCTTC.